Below are 21 T cell receptor beta chains sequenced from a single sample in a study of OX40 agonist ivuxolimab in advanced cancers. Method: immunoSEQ multiplex PCR; TCRdb's copy keeps in-frame clones and lacks some. The data contain tens of thousands of clones, 75% to 90% of them singletons. Sequencing was performed on CD4+ or CD8+ T cells sorted from blood, taken in a trial of the OX40 agonist ivuxolimab. The receptors were sampled from an adult with an advanced solid tumor such as melanoma, head and neck, liver or kidney cancer.

This chain connects TRBV5-4 to TRBJ2-7; 7 nucleotides match TRBD2. V lost 0 bases and J lost 0; bases outside the gene matches: 6. Germline lookup yields CDR1 SGHNT and CDR2 YYREEE (reference sequence). The CDR3 contains 16 residues. This chain's CDR3 is CASSLAGLAASYEQYF. CDR3 sequence (DNA): TGTGCCAGCAGCTTGGCAGGCCTAGCGGCCTCCTACGAGCAGTACTTC.

The J gene is TRBJ2-3, the V gene TRBV9, with 8 positions matching TRBD2. In germline, CDR1 is SGDLS, CDR2 YYNGEE. This CDR3 is built from 16 residues. V was clipped by 0 bases and J by 2 bases; unmatched bases: 5. The CDR3 is CASSVGSGSPTDTQYF. The CDR3 DNA is TGTGCCAGCAGCGTAGGGAGCGGGAGCCCCACAGATACGCAGTATTTT.

The chain joins TRBV5-1 to TRBJ1-3; D gene uncertain. With 3 bases removed from V and 5 bases from J, the gap between germline ends came to 9 bases. The germline V gene has CDR1 SGHRS and CDR2 YFSETQ. This CDR3 comprises 13 residues. CDR3 sequence: CASSSNTRNTIYF. The CDR3 bases are TGCGCCAGCAGCTCAAACACCCGAAACACCATATATTTT.

This clone has only one observation. CDR3 sequence reads: CASKPLAGEGGELFF. In DNA form, the CDR3 reads TGCGCCAGCAAACCCTTAGCGGGAGAAGGCGGGGAGCTGTTTTTT. The chain joins TRBV5-1 to TRBJ2-2; 9 bases are a match to TRBD2. Germline assignment: CDR1 SGHRS and CDR2 YFSETQ. The CDR3 covers 15 residues. J gave up 7 bases and V 6 bases, and 10 bases lay outside the gene matches.

The V call is TRBV7-9, the J call TRBJ2-5; possible D gene TRBD1, 7 bases. Looked up from germline, CDR1 is SEHNR and CDR2 is FQNEAQ (reference sequence). The V end lost 5 bases, the J end lost 5 bases, and 18 bases lay between the germline ends. This CDR3 is 15 amino acids long. CDR3 protein: CASSPHGGGGETQYF. Here the CDR3 DNA reads TGTGCCAGCAGCCCCCATGGAGGGGGCGGCGAGACCCAGTACTTC.

This chain connects TRBV6-5 to TRBJ2-3, with TRBD2 identical over 8 bases. V shed 6 bases and J 1 base; nucleotides not matched to a gene: 3. CDR1 and CDR2 from the germline V gene are MNHEY and SVGAGI. The CDR3 has 14 amino acids. The CDR3 region is CASRDSGGTDTQYF. In DNA form, the CDR3 reads TGTGCCAGCAGGGATAGCGGGGGCACAGATACGCAGTATTTT.

V is TRBV6-5 and J is TRBJ2-2; D is ambiguous. Germline loops: CDR1 MNHEY, CDR2 SVGAGI. The CDR3 contains 13 residues. The germline V and J ends were trimmed by 7 bases and 6 bases, with 12 bases remaining between them. The CDR3 DNA is TGTGCCAGCACCGCCGACCCAGCCGGGGAGCTGTTTTTT. Translating gives CASTADPAGELFF.

The V and J genes are TRBV9 and TRBJ2-7; D is undetermined. The CDR3 has 13 residues. Deletions cut 3 bases from V and 6 bases from J, with 13 bases between. Germline loops: CDR1 SGDLS, CDR2 YYNGEE. The CDR3 protein is CASSAETSGEQYF. In nucleotides, the CDR3 is TGTGCCAGCAGCGCAGAGACCTCCGGCGAGCAGTACTTC.

The chain is built from TRBV6-6 and TRBJ2-5; tentative D call: TRBD2 (6 bases). The J call could be wrong; TRBJ2-7 is a better fit for the DNA end. The CDR3 runs to 14 residues. Germline V lookup: CDR1 MNHNY, CDR2 SVGAGI (reference sequence). The CDR3 DNA follows: TGTGCCAGCAGACGACCCGGCGGGACCTACGAGCAGTACTTC. It is translated as CASRRPGGTYEQYF.

V is TRBV25-1 and J is TRBJ1-5; D remains unclear. CDR1 is MGHDK, CDR2 SYGVNS, per germline. The CDR3 runs to 16 residues. The V and J ends lost 4 bases and 4 bases respectively, with 17 bases between them. Written as DNA, the CDR3 is TGTGCCAGCAGTGCTGAGGTGGCAGTCATTAATCAGCCCCAGCATTTT. The encoded protein is CASSAEVAVINQPQHF.

The genes are TRBV11-3 and TRBJ2-5; the match to TRBD2 covers 8 bases. CDR1 SGHNT and CDR2 YENEEA come from the germline V gene. V lost 1 base and J lost 4; bases outside the gene matches: 5. The CDR3 has 15 residues. The CDR3, as DNA: TGTGCCAGCAGCTTAGCAGCGGGGGCAGTAGAGACCCAGTACTTC. Translating gives CASSLAAGAVETQYF.

This rearrangement joins TRBV18 to TRBJ2-3; D call uncertain. The CDR3 extends over 14 amino acids. V was shortened by 3 bases and J by 1 base, with 8 bases between the two germline ends. Germline V gene data show CDR1 as KGHSH and CDR2 as LQKENI. This CDR3 is CASSPSGRTDTQYF. The CDR3 bases are TGTGCCAGCTCACCCTCGGGCCGCACAGATACGCAGTATTTT.

The chain carries TRBV14 and TRBJ1-1; D is unclear. This CDR3 is built from 14 residues. Germline V CDR1 and CDR2: SGHDN, FVKESK. Trimming shortened V by 5 bases and J by 1 base, and 11 bases separated the two germline ends. CDR3: CASSAGVRNTEAFF. The CDR3 DNA follows: TGTGCCAGCAGCGCGGGAGTTAGGAACACTGAAGCTTTCTTT.

The V gene is TRBV5-1, the J gene TRBJ1-2; TRBD1 agrees at 9 bases. The J segment lost 4 bases and the V segment lost 7 bases, leaving 11 bases of the junction unmatched. This CDR3 is 15 amino acids long. Germline assignment: CDR1 SGHRS and CDR2 YFSETQ. The CDR3 is CASGGGTGISYGYTF. CDR3 nucleotide sequence: TGCGCCAGCGGCGGTGGGACAGGGATATCCTATGGCTACACCTTC.

The gene calls are TRBV11-1 and TRBJ1-2; D gene unclear. The CDR3 has 17 residues. In germline, CDR1 is SGHAT, CDR2 FQDESV (reference sequence). V was clipped by 6 bases and J by 3 bases, with 23 bases between them. CDR3 sequence (DNA): TGTGCCAGCAGTGAACTGTGGATTCGGAGCGTCGACTATGGCTACACCTTC. Its translation is CASSELWIRSVDYGYTF.

This clone was seen once. The chain is built from TRBV29-1 and TRBJ1-4, with a weak D call TRBD1 (5 bases). Trimming pared 7 bases from V and 8 bases from J, leaving 20 bases between. CDR1 is SQVTM, CDR2 ANQGSEA, per germline. The CDR3 is 14 amino acids. The CDR3 DNA reads as TGCAGCGCCGGGCCCCAGGGACCAGGCGAAAAACTGTTTTTT. Amino acids: CSAGPQGPGEKLFF.

Worth noting for this clone: The identical CDR3 is also encoded by other nucleotide sequences in the sample. This chain connects TRBV10-1 to TRBJ1-1; tentative D call: TRBD1 (6 bases). Looked up from germline, CDR1 is WNHNN and CDR2 is SYGVQD (reference sequence). Between the trimmed V and J ends, which lost 2 bases and 5 bases, there was a span of 12 bases. The CDR3 contains 14 residues. Here the CDR3 reads CASSEIDRPTEAFF. CDR3 DNA sequence: TGCGCCAGCAGTGAGATAGACAGGCCTACTGAAGCTTTCTTT.

This clone appeared a single time. The CDR3 coding sequence is TGCAGCGTTGAAGTTGGCGTCCAGGGCTATGGCTACACCTTC. The encoded protein is CSVEVGVQGYGYTF. This rearrangement joins TRBV29-1 to TRBJ1-2; a possible D gene is TRBD1 (5 bases). The CDR3 runs 14 residues. Germline V gene sequence: CDR1 SQVTM, CDR2 ANQGSEA. Trimming took 1 base from V and 4 from J, leaving 13 bases between them. The whole variable domain, filled in from reference TRBV29-1 and TRBJ1-2, reads SAVISQKPSRDICQRGTSLTIQCQVDSQVTMMFWYRQQPGQSLTLIATANQGSEATYESGFVIDKFPISRPNLTFSTLTVSNMSPEDSSIYLCSVEVGVQGYGYTFGSGTRLTVV.

The J gene is TRBJ1-1, the V gene TRBV29-1; D gene uncertain. The germline V and J ends were trimmed by 7 bases and 4 bases, with 16 bases remaining between them. Germline V gene sequence: CDR1 SQVTM, CDR2 ANQGSEA. The CDR3 is 13 amino acids. This chain's CDR3 is CSATTGLATEAFF. CDR3 nucleotides: TGCAGCGCAACCACGGGGTTGGCCACTGAAGCTTTCTTT. Variable domain in full (rest from reference TRBV29-1 and TRBJ1-1): SAVISQKPSRDICQRGTSLTIQCQVDSQVTMMFWYRQQPGQSLTLIATANQGSEATYESGFVIDKFPISRPNLTFSTLTVSNMSPEDSSIYLCSATTGLATEAFFGQGTRLTVV.

The CDR3 spells CASSLVTGLTEAFF. The CDR3 coding sequence is TGCGCCAGCAGCTTGGTGACAGGGCTTACTGAAGCTTTCTTT. The rearrangement uses TRBV5-1 and TRBJ1-1, with 7 bases fitting TRBD1. The CDR3 consists of 14 residues. The V and J ends lost 0 bases and 5 bases, in that order; junction bases with no gene match: 4. Germline V gene lookup returns CDR1 SGHRS and CDR2 YFSETQ.

The chain uses TRBV5-6 and TRBJ1-5; D unresolved. V was trimmed by 0 bases and J by 8 bases, leaving 18 bases between them. Germline V gene data show CDR1 as SGHDT and CDR2 as YYEEEE. The CDR3 covers 16 residues. Here the CDR3 reads CASSLAGVWGGKPQHF. DNA for the CDR3: TGTGCCAGCAGCTTGGCAGGCGTGTGGGGTGGTAAGCCCCAGCATTTT.